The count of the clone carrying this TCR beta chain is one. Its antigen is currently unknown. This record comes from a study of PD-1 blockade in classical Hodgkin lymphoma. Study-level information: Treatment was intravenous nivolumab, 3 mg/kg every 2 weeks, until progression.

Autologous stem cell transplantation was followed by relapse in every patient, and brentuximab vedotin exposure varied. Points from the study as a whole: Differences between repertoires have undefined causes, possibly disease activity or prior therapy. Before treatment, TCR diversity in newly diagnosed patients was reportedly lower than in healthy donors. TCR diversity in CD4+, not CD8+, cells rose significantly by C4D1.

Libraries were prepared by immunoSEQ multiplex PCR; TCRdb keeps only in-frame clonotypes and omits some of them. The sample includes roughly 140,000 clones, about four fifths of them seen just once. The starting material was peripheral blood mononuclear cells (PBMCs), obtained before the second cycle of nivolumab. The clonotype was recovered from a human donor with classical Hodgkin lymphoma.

DNA for the CDR3: TGTGCCAGCAAATCAGAAAACTATGGCTACACCTTC. Encoded protein: CASKSENYGYTF. The genes are TRBV6-6 and TRBJ1-2; D not resolved. This CDR3 region has 12 residues. V was shortened by 7 bases and J by 2 bases, with 8 bases between the two germline ends. Germline CDR1 MNHNY, CDR2 SVGAGI (reference sequence).